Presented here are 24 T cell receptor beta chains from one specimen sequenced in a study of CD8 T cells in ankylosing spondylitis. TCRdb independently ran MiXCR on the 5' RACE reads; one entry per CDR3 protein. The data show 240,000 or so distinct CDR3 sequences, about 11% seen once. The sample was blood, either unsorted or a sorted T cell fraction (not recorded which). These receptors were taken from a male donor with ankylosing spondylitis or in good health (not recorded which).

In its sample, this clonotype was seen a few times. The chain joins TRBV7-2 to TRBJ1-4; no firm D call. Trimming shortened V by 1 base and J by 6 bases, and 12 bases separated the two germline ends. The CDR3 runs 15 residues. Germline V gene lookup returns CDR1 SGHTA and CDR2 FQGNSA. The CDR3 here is CASSLGRARDEKLFF. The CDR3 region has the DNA TGTGCCAGCAGCTTAGGGAGGGCGCGGGATGAAAAACTGTTTTTT.

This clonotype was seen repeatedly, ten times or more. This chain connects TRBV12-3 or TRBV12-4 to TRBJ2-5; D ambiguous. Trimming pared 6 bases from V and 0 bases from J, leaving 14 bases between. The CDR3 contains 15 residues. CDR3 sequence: CASSIPTENQETQYF. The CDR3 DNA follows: TGTGCCAGCAGCATCCCAACAGAGAACCAAGAGACCCAGTACTTC.

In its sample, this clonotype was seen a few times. CDR3 in amino acids: CASSVHLERGEWEQYF. The CDR3, as DNA: TGTGCCAGCAGCGTTCACCTCGAGCGGGGGGAATGGGAGCAGTACTTC. V usage is TRBV3-1 and J usage is TRBJ2-7; TRBD2 agrees at 9 bases. The CDR3 is 16 residues long. Germline V gene sequence: CDR1 LGHDT, CDR2 YNNKEL (reference sequence). Trimming removed 5 bases from V and 7 bases from J; junction bases left unmatched: 15.

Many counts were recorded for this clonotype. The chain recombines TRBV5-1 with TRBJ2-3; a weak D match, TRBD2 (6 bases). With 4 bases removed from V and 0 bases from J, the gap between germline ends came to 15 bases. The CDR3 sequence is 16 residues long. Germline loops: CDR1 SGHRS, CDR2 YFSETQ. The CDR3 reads CASSPGLNPSTDTQYF. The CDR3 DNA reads TGCGCCAGCAGCCCGGGACTGAATCCTAGCACAGATACGCAGTATTTT. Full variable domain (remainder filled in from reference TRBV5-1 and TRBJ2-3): KAGVTQTPRYLIKTRGQQVTLSCSPISGHRSVSWYQQTPGQGLQFLFEYFSETQRNKGNFPGRFSGRQFSNSRSEMNVSTLELGDSALYLCASSPGLNPSTDTQYFGPGTRLTVL.

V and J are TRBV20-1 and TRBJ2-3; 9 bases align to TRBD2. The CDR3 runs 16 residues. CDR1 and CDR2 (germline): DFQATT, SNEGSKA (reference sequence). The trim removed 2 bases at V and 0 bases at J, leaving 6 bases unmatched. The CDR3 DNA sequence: TGCAGTGCTAGATCGGGCGGGGGGGGTAGCACAGATACGCAGTATTTT. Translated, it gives CSARSGGGGSTDTQYF.

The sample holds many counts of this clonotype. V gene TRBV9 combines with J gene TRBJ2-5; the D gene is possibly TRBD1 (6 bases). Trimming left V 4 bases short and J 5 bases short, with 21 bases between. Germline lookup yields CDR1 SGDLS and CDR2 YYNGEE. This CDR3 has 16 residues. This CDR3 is CASSPPDSLIGETQYF. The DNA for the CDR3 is TGTGCCAGCAGCCCTCCGGACAGCCTAATCGGGGAGACCCAGTACTTC.

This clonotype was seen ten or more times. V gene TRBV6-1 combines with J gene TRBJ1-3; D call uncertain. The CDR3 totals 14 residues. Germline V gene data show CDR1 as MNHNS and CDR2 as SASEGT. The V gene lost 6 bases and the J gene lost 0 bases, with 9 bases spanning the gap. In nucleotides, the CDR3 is TGTGCCAGCAGCCTAGATAGCTCTGGAAACACCATATATTTT. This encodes CASSLDSSGNTIYF.

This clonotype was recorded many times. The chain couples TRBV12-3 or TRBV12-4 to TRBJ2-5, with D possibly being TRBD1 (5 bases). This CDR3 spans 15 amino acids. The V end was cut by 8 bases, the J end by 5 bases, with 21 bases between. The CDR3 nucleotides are TGTGCCAGCGGGGTTGGGGCGACCAGTTTTGAGACCCAGTACTTC. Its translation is CASGVGATSFETQYF.

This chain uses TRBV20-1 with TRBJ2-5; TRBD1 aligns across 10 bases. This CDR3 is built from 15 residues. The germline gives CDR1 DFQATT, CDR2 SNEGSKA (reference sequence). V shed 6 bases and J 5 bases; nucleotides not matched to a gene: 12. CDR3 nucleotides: TGCAGTGCGAGCTTTGGACAGGGGGGAACGGAGACCCAGTACTTC. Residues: CSASFGQGGTETQYF.

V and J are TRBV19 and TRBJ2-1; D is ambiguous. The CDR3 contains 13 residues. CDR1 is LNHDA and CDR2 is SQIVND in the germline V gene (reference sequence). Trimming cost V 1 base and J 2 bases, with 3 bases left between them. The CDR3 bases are TGTGCCAGTAGTATAGGACCCTACAATGAGCAGTTCTTC. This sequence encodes CASSIGPYNEQFF. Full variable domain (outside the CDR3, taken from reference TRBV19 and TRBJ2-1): DGGITQSPKYLFRKEGQNVTLSCEQNLNHDAMYWYRQDPGQGLRLIYYSQIVNDFQKGDIAEGYSVSREKKESFPLTVTSAQKNPTAFYLCASSIGPYNEQFFGPGTRLTVL.

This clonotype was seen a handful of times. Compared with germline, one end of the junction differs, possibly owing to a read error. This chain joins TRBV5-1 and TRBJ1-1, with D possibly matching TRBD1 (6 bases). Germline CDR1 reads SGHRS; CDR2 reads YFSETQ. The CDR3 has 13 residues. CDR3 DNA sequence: TGCGCCAGCAGCTTAGGGGGGAACGCTGAAGCTTTCTTT. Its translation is CASSLGGNAEAFF. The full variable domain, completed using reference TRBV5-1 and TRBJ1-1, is KAGVTQTPRYLIKTRGQQVTLSCSPISGHRSVSWYQQTPGQGLQFLFEYFSETQRNKGNFPGRFSGRQFSNSRSEMNVSTLELGDSALYLCASSLGGNAEAFFGQGTRLTVV.

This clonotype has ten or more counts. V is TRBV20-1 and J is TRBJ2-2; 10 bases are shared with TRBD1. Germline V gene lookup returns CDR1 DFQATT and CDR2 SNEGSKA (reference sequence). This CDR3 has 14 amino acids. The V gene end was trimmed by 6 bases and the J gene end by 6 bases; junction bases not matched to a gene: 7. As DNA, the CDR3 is TGCAGTGCCCCACGGACAGGGGGACCCGGGGAGCTGTTTTTT. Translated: CSAPRTGGPGELFF.

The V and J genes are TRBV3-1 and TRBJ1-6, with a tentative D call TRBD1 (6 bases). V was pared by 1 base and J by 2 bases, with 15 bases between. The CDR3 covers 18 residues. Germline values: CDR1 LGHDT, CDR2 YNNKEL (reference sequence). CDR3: CASSQVQGGAPYNSPLHF. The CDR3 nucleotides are TGTGCCAGCAGCCAAGTCCAAGGGGGAGCTCCCTATAATTCACCCCTCCACTTT.

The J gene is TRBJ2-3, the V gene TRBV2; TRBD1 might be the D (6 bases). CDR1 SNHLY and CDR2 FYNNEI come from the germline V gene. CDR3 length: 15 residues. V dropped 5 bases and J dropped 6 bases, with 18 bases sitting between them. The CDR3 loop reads CASSPYTGLEDTQYF. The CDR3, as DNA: TGTGCCAGCAGTCCTTATACAGGGTTAGAGGATACGCAGTATTTT.

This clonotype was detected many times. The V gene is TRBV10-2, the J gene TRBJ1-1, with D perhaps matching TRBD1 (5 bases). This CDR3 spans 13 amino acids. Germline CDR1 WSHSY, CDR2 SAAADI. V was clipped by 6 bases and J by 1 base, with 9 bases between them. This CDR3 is CASSPGGNTEAFF. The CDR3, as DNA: TGCGCCAGCAGCCCGGGGGGGAACACTGAAGCTTTCTTT.

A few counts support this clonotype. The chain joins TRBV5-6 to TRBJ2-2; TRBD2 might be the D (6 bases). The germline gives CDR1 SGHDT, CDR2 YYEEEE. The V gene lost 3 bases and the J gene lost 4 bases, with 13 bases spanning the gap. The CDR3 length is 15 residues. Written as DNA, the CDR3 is TGTGCCAGCAGCTGGGGCGGGACTTTCACCGGGGAGCTGTTTTTT. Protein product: CASSWGGTFTGELFF.

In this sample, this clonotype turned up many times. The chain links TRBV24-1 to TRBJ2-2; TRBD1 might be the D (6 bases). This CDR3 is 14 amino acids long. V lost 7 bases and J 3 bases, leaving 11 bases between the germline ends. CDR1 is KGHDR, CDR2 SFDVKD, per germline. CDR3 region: CATRDSYDTGELFF. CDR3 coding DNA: TGTGCCACCAGGGACAGCTATGACACCGGGGAGCTGTTTTTT.

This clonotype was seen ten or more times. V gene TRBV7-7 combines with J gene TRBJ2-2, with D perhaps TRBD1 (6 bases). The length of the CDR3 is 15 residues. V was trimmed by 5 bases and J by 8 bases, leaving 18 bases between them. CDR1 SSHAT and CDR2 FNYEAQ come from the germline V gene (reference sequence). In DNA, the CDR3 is TGTGCCAGCAGCCCGAGCCGGGACACCTGGGGGGAGCTGTTTTTT. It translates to CASSPSRDTWGELFF.

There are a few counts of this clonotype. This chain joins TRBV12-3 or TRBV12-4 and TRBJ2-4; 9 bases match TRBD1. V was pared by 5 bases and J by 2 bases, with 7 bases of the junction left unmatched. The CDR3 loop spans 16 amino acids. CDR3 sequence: CASSTRDRESKNIQYF. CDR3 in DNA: TGTGCCAGCAGTACCCGGGACAGGGAATCCAAAAACATTCAGTACTTC.

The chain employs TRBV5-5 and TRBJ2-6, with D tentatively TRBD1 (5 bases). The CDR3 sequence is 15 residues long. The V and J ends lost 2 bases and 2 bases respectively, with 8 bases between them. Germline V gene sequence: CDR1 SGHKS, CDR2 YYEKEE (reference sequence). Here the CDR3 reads CASSLRGTGANVLTF. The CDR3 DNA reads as TGTGCCAGCAGCTTAAGGGGTACTGGGGCCAACGTCCTGACTTTC.

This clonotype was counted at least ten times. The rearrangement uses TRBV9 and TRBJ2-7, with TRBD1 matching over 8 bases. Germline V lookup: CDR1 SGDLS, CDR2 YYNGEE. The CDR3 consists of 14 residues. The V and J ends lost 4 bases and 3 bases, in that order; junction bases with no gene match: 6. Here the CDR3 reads CASSPDRAYYEQYF. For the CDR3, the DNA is TGTGCCAGCAGCCCGGACAGGGCCTACTACGAGCAGTACTTC.

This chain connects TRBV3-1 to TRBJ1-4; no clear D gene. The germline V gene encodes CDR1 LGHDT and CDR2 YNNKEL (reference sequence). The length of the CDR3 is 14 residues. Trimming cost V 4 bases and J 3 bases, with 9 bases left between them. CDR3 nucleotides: TGTGCCAGCAGCCTTAACTGGGCTAATGAAAAACTGTTTTTT. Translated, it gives CASSLNWANEKLFF. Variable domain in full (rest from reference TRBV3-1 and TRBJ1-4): DTAVSQTPKYLVTQMGNDKSIKCEQNLGHDTMYWYKQDSKKFLKIMFSYNNKELIINETVPNRFSPKSPDKAHLNLHINSLELGDSAVYFCASSLNWANEKLFFGSGTQLSVL.

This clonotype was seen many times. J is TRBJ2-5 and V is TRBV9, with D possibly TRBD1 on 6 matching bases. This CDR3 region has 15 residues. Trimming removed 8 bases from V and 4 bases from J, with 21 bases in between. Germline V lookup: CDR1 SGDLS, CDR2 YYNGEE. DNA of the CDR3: TGTGCCAGTAGCCTATCCACAGGGTATGGAGAGACCCAGTACTTC. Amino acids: CASSLSTGYGETQYF.

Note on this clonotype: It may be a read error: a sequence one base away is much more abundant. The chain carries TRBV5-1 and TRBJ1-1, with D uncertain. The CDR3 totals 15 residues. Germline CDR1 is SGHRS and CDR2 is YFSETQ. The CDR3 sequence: CVSSFHSSGNTEAFF. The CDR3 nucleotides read TGCGTCAGCAGCTTCCACAGCTCGGGGAACACTGAAGCTTTCTTT.